This TCR beta chain originates from a study of siplizumab effects on memory and regulatory T cells. Sequences were generated from unstimulated naive, memory, effector memory and TEMRA subsets in a few donor pairs. Clones were read by immunoSEQ multiplex PCR, and TCRdb kept only the in-frame ones, dropping some. The sample lists 45,000 to 60,000 clones, roughly 90% seen once, with 0.35% in the top ten. Germline CDR1 reads SGHTA; CDR2 reads FQGTGA. Trimming took off 2 bases at V and 6 bases at J, with 9 bases between the two ends. The length of the CDR3 is 13 residues. This TCR derives from a human donor in good health. The source material was naive CD8+ T cells sorted from blood. The J gene is TRBJ2-3, the V gene TRBV7-3; tentative D call: TRBD2 (6 bases). The CDR3: CASSLLSGDTQYF. As DNA, the CDR3 is TGTGCCAGCAGCTTACTGAGCGGGGATACGCAGTATTTT.